These 26 T cell receptor beta chains came from one sample sequenced in a study of T-cell reconstitution after alpha-beta-depleted transplantation in children. Preparation of the TCRbeta library involved a method that used unique molecular identifiers. MiXCR was run by TCRdb on the PCR reads, yielding one entry per CDR3 protein. The data contain hundreds of thousands of distinct CDR3 sequences, approximately 16% of them singletons. The source was PBMCs from the stem cell graft donor, collected from the stem cell graft. These receptors came from a human donor who donated a stem cell graft to a child with acute myeloid leukemia.

This clonotype was observed many times. V usage is TRBV5-6 and J usage is TRBJ2-1; D perhaps matches TRBD2 (6 bases). The germline CDR1 and CDR2 sequences are SGHDT and YYEEEE. The CDR3 totals 20 residues. The V end was cut by 3 bases, the J end by 4 bases, with 29 bases between. For the CDR3, the DNA is TGTGCCAGCAGCTCAGGAGGCCCGCTTGATCCGGGACTGATATACAATGAGCAGTTCTTC. This translates into CASSSGGPLDPGLIYNEQFF.

This chain links TRBV7-6 with TRBJ2-7; D uncertain. Trimming pared 3 bases from V and 0 bases from J, leaving 9 bases between. Germline V gene lookup returns CDR1 SGHVS and CDR2 FNYEAQ. This CDR3 is built from 14 residues. This CDR3 is CASSFRFSSYEQYF. CDR3 coding DNA: TGTGCCAGCAGCTTCAGGTTTAGCTCCTACGAGCAGTACTTC.

This clonotype was counted only a few times. The chain is built from TRBV29-1 and TRBJ2-2; unclear D gene. CDR1 is SQVTM, CDR2 ANQGSEA, per germline. Trimming removed 4 bases from V and 4 bases from J, with 7 bases in between. The CDR3 covers 12 residues. CDR3 in amino acids: CSVARVTGELFF. The CDR3 DNA reads TGCAGCGTTGCAAGGGTCACCGGGGAGCTGTTTTTT.

Ten or more counts support this clonotype. The chain employs TRBV20-1 and TRBJ1-6; the match to TRBD1 covers 9 bases. The germline V gene encodes CDR1 DFQATT and CDR2 SNEGSKA (reference sequence). CDR3 length: 15 residues. Trimming at V came to 5 bases and at J to 5 bases, leaving 7 bases not matched to a gene. CDR3 sequence reads: CSARQGQGDNSPLHF. The CDR3 DNA reads as TGCAGTGCTCGTCAGGGACAGGGTGATAATTCACCCCTCCACTTT.

This clonotype occurred many times. The J gene is TRBJ2-7, the V gene TRBV6-2 or TRBV6-3; weak D call: TRBD1 (7 bases). CDR1 MNHEY and CDR2 SVGEGT come from the germline V gene. The CDR3 is 12 residues long. Trimming pared 5 bases from V and 6 bases from J, leaving 11 bases between. CDR3 residues: CASSRRDSEQYF. The CDR3 bases are TGTGCCAGCAGTAGGCGGGACAGCGAGCAGTACTTC.

This clonotype was detected ten times or more. This chain connects TRBV20-1 to TRBJ2-7; the D gene could be TRBD1 or TRBD2 (5 bases each). CDR3 length equals 15 residues. V gave up 2 bases and J gave up 4 bases, with 18 bases separating them. Germline-derived CDR1 and CDR2 are DFQATT and SNEGSKA (reference sequence). The CDR3 region is CSARPGTPSEYEQYV. CDR3 in DNA: TGCAGTGCTAGACCAGGGACGCCATCCGAATACGAGCAGTACGTC.

The sample holds many counts of this clonotype. This chain joins TRBV20-1 and TRBJ1-5; D is possibly TRBD1 (5 bases). This CDR3 contains 16 residues. From germline, CDR1 is DFQATT and CDR2 SNEGSKA (reference sequence). The V end lost 0 bases, the J end lost 7 bases, and 19 bases lay between the germline ends. CDR3 residues: CSARDKEWRGGQPQHF. The CDR3 coding sequence is TGCAGTGCTAGAGATAAAGAATGGAGGGGAGGACAGCCCCAGCATTTT.

The chain is built from TRBV6-1 and TRBJ2-1; TRBD1 is a possible D gene (6 bases). The germline V and J ends were trimmed by 4 bases and 9 bases, with 13 bases remaining between them. CDR1 and CDR2 from the germline V gene are MNHNS and SASEGT. The CDR3 is made up of 13 amino acids. This CDR3 reads CASSAQGSREQFF. As DNA, the CDR3 is TGTGCCAGCAGTGCACAGGGTTCCCGTGAGCAGTTCTTC.

In this sample, this clonotype turned up many times. The chain recombines TRBV29-1 with TRBJ2-7, with D perhaps matching TRBD1 (5 bases). The CDR3 runs 16 residues. V was pared by 3 bases and J by 0 bases, with 18 bases between. Germline CDR1 reads SQVTM; CDR2 reads ANQGSEA. The CDR3 DNA sequence: TGCAGCGTTGAGGTACCGACAGAATTCTTCTCCTACGAGCAGTACTTC. Protein: CSVEVPTEFFSYEQYF.

V usage is TRBV4-2 and J usage is TRBJ2-7; 7 bases map to TRBD1. The V segment lost 4 bases and the J segment 1 base; nucleotides outside the gene matches: 10. This CDR3 has 16 residues. Germline CDR1 is LGHNA and CDR2 is YNFKEQ. CDR3 nucleotide sequence: TGTGCCAGCAGCCCCCAAGGGGGCAGAGGGTCCTACGAGCAGTACTTC. It specifies CASSPQGGRGSYEQYF.

This clonotype has more than one count but fewer than ten. The chain carries TRBV5-1 and TRBJ1-6; no reliable D call. The CDR3 covers 14 residues. V lost 3 bases to trimming and J lost 7 bases, with 11 bases between them. CDR1 SGHRS and CDR2 YFSETQ come from the germline V gene. In DNA form, the CDR3 reads TGCGCCAGCAGCTACGGACGGGAGAATTCACCCCTCCACTTT. It encodes CASSYGRENSPLHF.

The chain carries TRBV7-2 and TRBJ2-3; 14 bases are a match to TRBD2. The CDR3 length is 17 residues. V lost 3 bases to trimming and J lost 3 bases; unmatched junction nucleotides: 5. In germline, CDR1 is SGHTA, CDR2 FQGNSA. The CDR3 protein is CASSLTSGGVFTDTQYF. In DNA, the CDR3 is TGTGCCAGCAGCTTGACTAGCGGGGGGGTTTTTACAGATACGCAGTATTTT.

This clonotype was detected only a few times. This sequence joins TRBV20-1 and TRBJ2-6, with 8 bases that match TRBD1. V shed 3 bases and J 1 base; nucleotides not matched to a gene: 5. Germline V gene sequence: CDR1 DFQATT, CDR2 SNEGSKA (reference sequence). This CDR3 has 16 residues. The CDR3 DNA sequence: TGCAGTGCTAGGACAGGGGCCGGATCTGGGGCCAACGTCCTGACTTTC. Translated: CSARTGAGSGANVLTF.

This clonotype has a handful of counts. The rearrangement links TRBV5-1 to TRBJ1-2; D might be TRBD1 (5 bases). The CDR3 contains 17 residues. The germline gives CDR1 SGHRS, CDR2 YFSETQ. The V end was cut by 3 bases, the J end by 4 bases, with 22 bases between. Here the CDR3 DNA reads TGCGCCAGCAGCTCGGGACTGTCCTTGGGGTTTCGCTATGGCTACACCTTC. This gives the protein CASSSGLSLGFRYGYTF.

This clonotype occurred many times. The chain uses TRBV20-1 and TRBJ2-1; the D is unclear. This CDR3 is 16 amino acids long. Trimming left V 4 bases short and J 0 bases short, with 16 bases between. The germline CDR1 and CDR2 sequences are DFQATT and SNEGSKA (reference sequence). The CDR3 DNA reads TGCAGTGCTACCCCGGTAGCCCGGAGCTCCTACAATGAGCAGTTCTTC. Encoded protein: CSATPVARSSYNEQFF.

This clonotype was seen a few times. This chain uses TRBV24-1 with TRBJ2-3; possibly TRBD2 for D (6 bases). The CDR3 covers 16 residues. In germline, CDR1 is KGHDR, CDR2 SFDVKD. V was clipped by 3 bases and J by 0 bases, with 12 bases between them. CDR3 in amino acids: CATSDVGTSSTDTQYF. The DNA of the CDR3 is TGTGCCACCAGTGATGTGGGGACTTCTAGCACAGATACGCAGTATTTT.

This rearrangement joins TRBV7-7 to TRBJ2-7, with D perhaps matching TRBD1 or TRBD2 (5 bases each). Germline CDR1 reads SSHAT; CDR2 reads FNYEAQ (reference sequence). Between the trimmed V and J ends, which lost 3 bases and 5 bases, there was a span of 11 bases. The CDR3 length is 13 residues. Here the CDR3 DNA reads TGTGCCAGCAGCTTCGGGGCTGGGGACGAGCAGTACTTC. This encodes CASSFGAGDEQYF.

This clonotype was counted ten times or more. The J gene is TRBJ2-7, the V gene TRBV20-1, with a possible D match to TRBD2 (5 bases). The CDR3 consists of 13 residues. The germline CDR1 and CDR2 sequences are DFQATT and SNEGSKA (reference sequence). Trimming stripped 5 bases from V and 6 bases from J, with 17 bases between. CDR3 sequence (DNA): TGCAGTGCTTCGGGATCTTCGGTTGGCGAGCAGTACTTC. Translation gives CSASGSSVGEQYF.

This clonotype appeared a few times. This chain uses TRBV27 with TRBJ2-1; 9 positions agree with TRBD1. Germline assignment: CDR1 MNHEY and CDR2 SMNVEV (reference sequence). The J segment lost 6 bases and the V segment lost 3 bases, leaving 9 bases of the junction unmatched. There are 16 residues in the CDR3. The CDR3 spells CASSFVRGQGFNEQFF. In DNA, the CDR3 is TGTGCCAGCAGTTTCGTCCGGGGACAGGGTTTCAATGAGCAGTTCTTC.

The rearrangement links TRBV12-3 or TRBV12-4 to TRBJ2-1; D gene ambiguous. Trimming stripped 3 bases from V and 0 bases from J, with 15 bases between. This CDR3 is built from 17 residues. The CDR3 DNA is TGTGCCAGCAGTTTGGTCCTTGTACCTAACTCCTACAATGAGCAGTTCTTC. Residues: CASSLVLVPNSYNEQFF.

At least ten counts were recorded for this clonotype. This chain links TRBV5-1 with TRBJ1-5; 7 bases align to TRBD1. The CDR3 has 14 amino acids. In germline, CDR1 is SGHRS, CDR2 YFSETQ. The J segment lost 6 bases and the V segment lost 0 bases, leaving 3 bases of the junction unmatched. CDR3 DNA sequence: TGCGCCAGCAGCTTGGGGACAGGCGGTCAGCCCCAGCATTTT. Protein product: CASSLGTGGQPQHF.

This clonotype was observed many times. CDR3 DNA sequence: TGCAGTGCTAGAGATTGGGATTCGACAGGGCAAGAGACCCAGTACTTC. Protein product: CSARDWDSTGQETQYF. J is TRBJ2-5 and V is TRBV20-1, with 7 bases fitting TRBD1. V dropped 0 bases and J dropped 2; count of bases not matched to a gene: 9. Germline V CDR1 and CDR2: DFQATT, SNEGSKA (reference sequence). This CDR3 has 16 residues.

The chain has TRBV7-8 and TRBJ1-2; no definite D call. The germline V gene encodes CDR1 SGHVS and CDR2 FQNEAQ. The CDR3 consists of 14 residues. Trimming took 3 bases from V and 8 from J, leaving 16 bases between them. CDR3 in DNA: TGTGCCAGCAGCTTCCCCGACGTGGACGTCGGCTACACCTTC. This encodes CASSFPDVDVGYTF. Using reference TRBV7-8 and TRBJ1-2 for the parts outside the CDR3, the full variable domain is GAGVSQSPRYKVAKRGQDVALRCDPISGHVSLFWYQQALGQGPEFLTYFQNEAQLDKSGLPSDRFFAERPEGSVSTLKIQRTQQEDSAVYLCASSFPDVDVGYTFGSGTRLTVV.

The V gene is TRBV20-1, the J gene TRBJ2-3; the D gene is possibly TRBD2 (5 bases). Trimming stripped 2 bases from V and 0 bases from J, with 9 bases between. Germline V gives CDR1 DFQATT, CDR2 SNEGSKA (reference sequence). The CDR3 totals 14 residues. The CDR3 is CSARHSVSTDTQYF. The CDR3 DNA sequence: TGCAGTGCTAGACATAGCGTAAGCACAGATACGCAGTATTTT.

This clonotype was counted a few times. This chain uses TRBV5-1 with TRBJ2-1, with 10 bases lining up with TRBD1. Germline V gene sequence: CDR1 SGHRS, CDR2 YFSETQ. CDR3 length: 15 amino acids. The ends lost 4 bases at V and 2 bases at J; junction bases unmatched: 3. The DNA of the CDR3 is TGCGCCAGCAGCCAGGACAGGGGGACCTACAATGAGCAGTTCTTC. Protein sequence: CASSQDRGTYNEQFF.

This sequence joins TRBV5-1 and TRBJ2-6, with a possible D match to TRBD1 (5 bases). The CDR3 is made up of 16 amino acids. Trimming took 7 bases from V and 0 from J, leaving 14 bases between them. Looked up from germline, CDR1 is SGHRS and CDR2 is YFSETQ. The CDR3 protein is CASLDTSSSGANVLTF. The DNA of the CDR3 is TGCGCCAGCTTGGACACATCCTCCTCTGGGGCCAACGTCCTGACTTTC.